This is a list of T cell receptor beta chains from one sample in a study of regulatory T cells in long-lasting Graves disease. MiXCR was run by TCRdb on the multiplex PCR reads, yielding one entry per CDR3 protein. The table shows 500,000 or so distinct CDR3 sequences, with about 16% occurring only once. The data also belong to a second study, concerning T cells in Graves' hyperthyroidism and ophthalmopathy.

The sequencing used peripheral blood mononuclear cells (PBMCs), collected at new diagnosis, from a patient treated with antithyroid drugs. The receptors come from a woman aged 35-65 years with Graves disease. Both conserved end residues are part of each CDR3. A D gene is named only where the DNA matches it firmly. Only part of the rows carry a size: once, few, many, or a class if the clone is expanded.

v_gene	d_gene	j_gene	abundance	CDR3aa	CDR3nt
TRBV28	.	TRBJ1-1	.	CASSSWTDYTEAFF	TGTGCCAGCAGTTCTTGGACGGACTACACTGAAGCTTTCTTT
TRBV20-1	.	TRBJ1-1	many	CSARTGTPNTEAFF	TGCAGTGCTAGGACCGGGACCCCTAACACTGAAGCTTTCTTT
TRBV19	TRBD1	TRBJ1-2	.	CASSIDRESANYGYTF	TGTGCCAGTAGTATCGACAGGGAATCAGCTAACTATGGCTACACCTTC
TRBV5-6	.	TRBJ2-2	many	CASSFGPHTGELFF	TGTGCCAGCAGCTTCGGACCACACACCGGGGAGCTGTTTTTT
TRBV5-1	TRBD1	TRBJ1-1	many	CASSLRQGEGTEAFF	TGCGCCAGCAGCTTAAGACAGGGGGAAGGCACTGAAGCTTTCTTT
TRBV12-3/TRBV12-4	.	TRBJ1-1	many	CASTLGGEAFF	TGTGCCAGCACATTAGGGGGGGAAGCTTTCTTT
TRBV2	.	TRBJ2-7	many	CASRQTGPHEQYF	TGTGCCAGCAGACAAACCGGACCCCACGAGCAGTACTTC
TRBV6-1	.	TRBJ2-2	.	CASSDASSTETGELFF	TGTGCCAGCAGTGACGCCTCCTCGACAGAGACCGGGGAGCTGTTTTTT
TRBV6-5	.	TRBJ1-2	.	CASSVSSGYTF	TGTGCCAGCAGTGTCTCGAGTGGCTACACCTTC
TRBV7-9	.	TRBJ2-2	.	CASSQLSAGLFSGELFF	TGTGCCAGCAGCCAATTATCCGCTGGGCTTTTCAGCGGGGAGCTGTTTTTT
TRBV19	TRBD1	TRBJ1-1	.	CASSVGDRGYANTEAFF	TGTGCCAGTAGTGTTGGGGACAGGGGATATGCGAACACTGAAGCTTTCTTT
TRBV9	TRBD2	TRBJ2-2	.	CASSVAAGGLTGELFF	TGTGCCAGCAGCGTAGCGGCGGGGGGTTTAACCGGGGAGCTGTTTTTT
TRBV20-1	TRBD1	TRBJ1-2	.	CSARDGQGYGYTF	TGCAGTGCTAGAGATGGACAGGGCTATGGCTACACCTTC
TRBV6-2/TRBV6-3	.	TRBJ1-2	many	CASGKNYGYTF	TGTGCCAGCGGCAAGAACTATGGCTACACCTTC
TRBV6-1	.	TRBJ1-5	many	CASKEVFGNQPQHF	TGTGCCAGCAAGGAGGTTTTTGGTAATCAGCCCCAGCATTTT
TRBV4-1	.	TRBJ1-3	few	CASSQPTARNTIYF	TGCGCCAGCAGCCAGCCGACAGCACGAAACACCATATATTTT
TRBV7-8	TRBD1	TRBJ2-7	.	CASSSYRDRGAYEQYF	TGTGCCAGCAGCTCCTATCGGGACAGAGGGGCCTACGAGCAGTACTTC
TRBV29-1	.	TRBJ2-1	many	CSVSPLNEQFF	TGCAGCGTATCACCCCTCAATGAGCAGTTCTTC
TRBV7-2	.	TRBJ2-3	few	CASSGGPNTQYF	TGTGCCAGCAGCGGTGGTCCTAATACGCAGTATTTT
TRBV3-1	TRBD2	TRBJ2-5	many	CASSLQRGGRETQYF	TGTGCCAGCAGCCTTCAGCGGGGGGGCCGTGAGACCCAGTACTTC
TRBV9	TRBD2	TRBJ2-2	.	CASSQLAGANTGELFF	TGTGCCAGCAGCCAACTAGCGGGGGCGAACACCGGGGAGCTGTTTTTT
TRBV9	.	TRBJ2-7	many	CASSRGGNEQYF	TGTGCCAGCAGCCGCGGCGGCAACGAGCAGTACTTC